The 31 T cell receptor beta chains listed next were all sequenced from one sample in a study of HIV-infected children after antiretroviral therapy interruption. Treatment noted: PENTA 11 planned treatment interruption arm or continuous ART arm. RNA-based 3' RACE libraries used unique molecular identifiers. TCRdb reprocessed the 3' RACE reads with MiXCR, giving one entry per CDR3 protein. The data contain 6,000 to 7,500 distinct CDR3 sequences, 15% to 20% of them singletons. Sequences were derived from CD45RO+ CD8+ T cells from PBMCs, pooled from several time points, sampled from a donor given antiretroviral therapy, either interrupted or continuous. Subset of the sample: memory CD8+ CD45RO+ CD45RA- T cells. The origin of the receptors is a pool of human donors with HIV.

This clonotype showed up many times. The chain has TRBV3-1 and TRBJ2-7; 10 bases are shared with TRBD1. The CDR3 has 14 residues. With V trimmed by 4 bases and J by 4 bases, 4 bases remained unmatched. Germline assignment: CDR1 LGHDT and CDR2 YNNKEL (reference sequence). Here the CDR3 DNA reads TGTGCCAGCAGCCGACAGGGGGCCGATTACGAGCAGTACTTC. Protein sequence: CASSRQGADYEQYF.

This clonotype came up many times. The chain has TRBV28 and TRBJ1-1, with TRBD1 as a possible D gene (5 bases). This CDR3 is built from 13 residues. Trimming pared 7 bases from V and 1 base from J, leaving 10 bases between. CDR1 is MDHEN and CDR2 is SYDVKM in the germline V gene. CDR3 sequence: CASKGRQNTEAFF. CDR3 bases: TGTGCCAGCAAGGGACGGCAGAACACTGAAGCTTTCTTT.

Only a few counts were recorded for this clonotype. The chain couples TRBV7-3 to TRBJ2-1; 7 bases are shared with TRBD2. The CDR3 loop spans 13 amino acids. In germline, CDR1 is SGHTA, CDR2 FQGTGA. V lost 5 bases to trimming and J lost 3 bases; unmatched junction nucleotides: 1. The CDR3 DNA is TGTGCCAGCAGCCGGGGGGTCTACAATGAGCAGTTCTTC. Translation gives CASSRGVYNEQFF. Supplemented by reference TRBV7-3 and TRBJ2-1, the full variable domain reads GAGVSQTPSNKVTEKGKYVELRCDPISGHTALYWYRQSLGQGPEFLIYFQGTGAADDSGLPNDRFFAVRPEGSVSTLKIQRTERGDSAVYLCASSRGVYNEQFFGPGTRLTVL.

The chain recombines TRBV28 with TRBJ2-7; possibly TRBD1 for D (7 bases). Germline assignment: CDR1 MDHEN and CDR2 SYDVKM. V was clipped by 4 bases and J by 2 bases, with 18 bases between them. The CDR3 loop spans 16 amino acids. The CDR3 bases are TGTGCCAGCAGTTCCCCCCGACAGGGACTGGCCTACGAGCAGTACTTC. It yields the protein CASSSPRQGLAYEQYF. Drawing the rest from reference TRBV28 and TRBJ2-7, the complete variable domain is DVKVTQSSRYLVKRTGEKVFLECVQDMDHENMFWYRQDPGLGLRLIYFSYDVKMKEKGDIPEGYSVSREKKERFSLILESASTNQTSMYLCASSSPRQGLAYEQYFGPGTRLTVT.

Sample share makes this clonotype medium-sized (0.01 to 0.1%). The chain links TRBV7-8 to TRBJ1-4; D unclear. This CDR3 spans 14 amino acids. Per germline, CDR1 SGHVS and CDR2 FQNEAQ. Trimming stripped 2 bases from V and 8 bases from J, with 12 bases between. The CDR3 nucleotides are TGTGCCAGCAGCTTATACGGCCGCTCCGAAAAACTGTTTTTT. It yields the protein CASSLYGRSEKLFF.

In DNA, the CDR3 is TGTGCCAGCAGTCTTATCCGACAGACGTACGGAAAACTGTTTTTT. Encoded protein: CASSLIRQTYGKLFF. The genes are TRBV2 and TRBJ1-4; weak D call: TRBD1 (5 bases). The CDR3 length is 15 residues. Germline loops: CDR1 SNHLY, CDR2 FYNNEI. Trimming stripped 5 bases from V and 10 bases from J, with 20 bases between.

This clonotype was counted at least ten times. This chain uses TRBV10-2 with TRBJ1-1; unclear D gene. The CDR3 runs to 11 residues. V gave up 3 bases and J gave up 3 bases, with 2 bases separating them. Germline CDR1 reads WSHSY; CDR2 reads SAAADI. DNA for the CDR3: TGCGCCAGCAGTGAATACACTGAAGCTTTCTTT. Its protein product is CASSEYTEAFF.

By its share, this clonotype is medium-sized (0.01 to 0.1%). This chain joins TRBV2 and TRBJ2-4; TRBD2 might be the D (6 bases). V lost 5 bases and J lost 0, with 14 bases in between. CDR1 is SNHLY and CDR2 is FYNNEI in the germline V gene. This CDR3 region has 16 residues. This chain's CDR3 is CASSTVEGIAKNIQYF. The DNA for the CDR3 is TGTGCCAGCAGTACGGTGGAGGGCATAGCCAAAAACATTCAGTACTTC.

In its sample, this clonotype was seen many times. The chain joins TRBV2 to TRBJ2-6; 8 bases fit TRBD1. V was pared by 4 bases and J by 0 bases, with 8 bases of the junction left unmatched. Germline CDR1 is SNHLY and CDR2 is FYNNEI. The CDR3 extends over 18 amino acids. The CDR3 DNA is TGTGCCAGCAGTGGCGACAGGGGTCCCAGCTCTGGGGCCAACGTCCTGACTTTC. Translating gives CASSGDRGPSSGANVLTF.

By its share, this clonotype is medium-sized. The chain employs TRBV12-3 or TRBV12-4 and TRBJ2-1, with a weak D call TRBD2 (5 bases). This CDR3 region has 14 residues. The V end was cut by 1 base, the J end by 1 base, with 5 bases between. CDR3 DNA sequence: TGTGCCAGCAGTTTAGGGGAGTCCTACAATGAGCAGTTCTTC. This sequence encodes CASSLGESYNEQFF.

This clonotype has a count of ten or more. The chain employs TRBV6-6 and TRBJ2-1; 10 nucleotides match TRBD1. The V gene end was trimmed by 0 bases and the J gene end by 6 bases; junction bases not matched to a gene: 11. Germline V gene sequence: CDR1 MNHNY, CDR2 SVGAGI (reference sequence). The CDR3 runs to 18 residues. CDR3 sequence: CASSYSQTGGLYGNEQFF. The DNA for the CDR3 is TGTGCCAGCAGTTACTCCCAGACAGGGGGCTTGTATGGCAATGAGCAGTTCTTC.

This clonotype appeared a few times. The chain joins TRBV30 to TRBJ1-2, with D tentatively TRBD1 (6 bases). This CDR3 region has 14 residues. Germline loops: CDR1 GTSNPN, CDR2 SVGIG (reference sequence). The germline V and J ends were trimmed by 0 bases and 8 bases, with 16 bases remaining between them. The CDR3 here is CAWSVFMRQGGYTF. The CDR3 DNA sequence: TGTGCCTGGAGTGTCTTCATGAGGCAGGGGGGCTACACCTTC.

The sample holds many counts of this clonotype. The J gene is TRBJ1-5, the V gene TRBV19, with a possible D match to TRBD1 (5 bases). Trimming removed 7 bases at V and 2 bases at J, with 12 bases between. CDR3 length: 14 residues. Germline CDR1 is LNHDA and CDR2 is SQIVND (reference sequence). The CDR3 nucleotides read TGTGCCAGTACCCCAGGGTACGGCAATCAGCCCCAGCATTTT. The encoded protein is CASTPGYGNQPQHF.

This clonotype was seen repeatedly, ten times or more. The V and J genes are TRBV2 and TRBJ2-1; 10 nucleotides align to TRBD2. Germline CDR1 is SNHLY and CDR2 is FYNNEI. The CDR3 has 15 amino acids. J gave up 6 bases and V 6 bases, and 8 bases lay outside the gene matches. CDR3 DNA: TGTGCCAGCAGGTCACTAGCGGGATGGAGCAATGAGCAGTTCTTC. It encodes CASRSLAGWSNEQFF. Using reference TRBV2 and TRBJ2-1 for the parts outside the CDR3, the full variable domain is EPEVTQTPSHQVTQMGQEVILRCVPISNHLYFYWYRQILGQKVEFLVSFYNNEISEKSEIFDDQFSVERPDGSNFTLKIRSTKLEDSAMYFCASRSLAGWSNEQFFGPGTRLTVL.

The table lists this clonotype with a count of one. The genes are TRBV7-9 and TRBJ2-5; D is possibly TRBD1 (7 bases). The CDR3 is 16 residues long. Germline V gene data show CDR1 as SEHNR and CDR2 as FQNEAQ (reference sequence). Trimming took 3 bases from V and 2 from J, leaving 16 bases between them. CDR3 nucleotide sequence: TGTGCCAGCAGCTTGGAGGGGGCTAGCTTACAAGAGACCCAGTACTTC. Amino acid sequence: CASSLEGASLQETQYF.

This clonotype was observed many times. This chain joins TRBV20-1 and TRBJ1-2, with 7 nucleotides matching TRBD1. The CDR3 runs to 15 residues. Trimming took 3 bases from V and 4 from J; bases not matched to a gene: 11. CDR1 and CDR2 from the germline V gene are DFQATT and SNEGSKA (reference sequence). CDR3 bases: TGCAGTGCTAGTAACCCAGGGGGGGGCCTCTATGGCTACACCTTC. Encoded protein: CSASNPGGGLYGYTF.

The chain carries TRBV5-1 and TRBJ2-7; 9 nucleotides line up with TRBD1. Germline CDR1 and CDR2: SGHRS and YFSETQ. This CDR3 has 15 residues. Germline trimming cut 3 bases from V and 5 bases from J; bases unmatched to any gene: 9. The CDR3: CASSSAGTGNHEQYF. Here the CDR3 DNA reads TGCGCCAGCAGCTCCGCCGGGACAGGGAATCACGAGCAGTACTTC.

In this sample, this clonotype is medium-sized. V usage is TRBV12-3 or TRBV12-4 and J usage is TRBJ1-2, with a tentative D call TRBD1 (6 bases). The CDR3 runs 15 residues. V was cut by 4 bases and J by 6 bases, with 18 bases left in between. CDR3 amino acids: CASSSVRARGDGYTF. DNA of the CDR3: TGTGCCAGCAGTTCGGTCAGGGCTAGGGGGGATGGCTACACCTTC.

This clonotype was counted many times. The chain couples TRBV4-2 to TRBJ2-1, with D perhaps matching TRBD2 (7 bases). CDR1 is LGHNA, CDR2 YNFKEQ, per germline. This CDR3 has 15 residues. Trimming took off 0 bases at V and 8 bases at J, with 14 bases between the two ends. Written as DNA, the CDR3 is TGTGCCAGCAGCCAAGAGCGGGGGCATTGGTATGAGCAGTTCTTC. Translated: CASSQERGHWYEQFF.

This clonotype was found many times. The V gene is TRBV3-1, the J gene TRBJ1-2; D possibly corresponds to TRBD1 (6 bases). Trimming pared 0 bases from V and 7 bases from J, leaving 12 bases between. The CDR3 consists of 14 residues. The germline CDR1 and CDR2 sequences are LGHDT and YNNKEL (reference sequence). The CDR3 sequence is CASSQELGGSGYTF. The CDR3 region has the DNA TGTGCCAGCAGCCAAGAACTAGGGGGTAGTGGCTACACCTTC.

This clonotype was detected many times. The V gene is TRBV24-1, the J gene TRBJ1-2, with D hard to call. V was trimmed by 5 bases and J by 10 bases, leaving 13 bases between them. CDR3 length: 12 amino acids. Germline V lookup: CDR1 KGHDR, CDR2 SFDVKD. The CDR3 coding sequence is TGTGCCACCAGTGTGGCCGCGGTCCTCTACACCTTC. Encoded protein: CATSVAAVLYTF.

This clonotype was detected ten times or more. V is TRBV28 and J is TRBJ2-1; 8 bases line up with TRBD2. After removal of 4 bases from V and 9 bases from J, the junction contained 5 bases not matched to a gene. Germline CDR1 MDHEN, CDR2 SYDVKM. The CDR3 length is 13 residues. This CDR3 is CASSYSGKLEQFF. The CDR3, as DNA: TGTGCCAGCAGTTATAGCGGGAAGCTTGAGCAGTTCTTC.

This clonotype was detected many times. The chain combines TRBV9 with TRBJ2-3; D uncertain. Germline loops: CDR1 SGDLS, CDR2 YYNGEE. There are 15 residues in the CDR3. V lost 1 base and J 0 bases, leaving 9 bases between the germline ends. In nucleotides, the CDR3 is TGTGCCAGCAGCGTATCCGGCGTAAGCACAGATACGCAGTATTTT. It specifies CASSVSGVSTDTQYF.

This clonotype is medium-sized by share. This rearrangement joins TRBV6-4 to TRBJ2-1; TRBD2 might be the D (6 bases). The CDR3 is made up of 15 amino acids. V was shortened by 3 bases and J by 7 bases, with 16 bases between the two germline ends. The germline V gene has CDR1 MRHNA and CDR2 SNTAGT. The CDR3 DNA follows: TGTGCCAGCAGTGAAGCGGGCGAGGGTGGGAATGAGCAGTTCTTC. As protein: CASSEAGEGGNEQFF.

This clonotype showed up many times. CDR3 nucleotide sequence: TGTGCCAGCACCCTTCAGACATTCAGTAACTATGGCTACACCTTC. This translates into CASTLQTFSNYGYTF. J is TRBJ1-2 and V is TRBV7-8; D unresolved. The germline CDR1 and CDR2 sequences are SGHVS and FQNEAQ. The germline V and J ends were trimmed by 7 bases and 1 base, with 16 bases remaining between them. CDR3 length equals 15 residues.

By share, this clonotype ranks as medium-sized. The chain links TRBV20-1 to TRBJ2-7, with D uncertain. Trimming took off 6 bases at V and 3 bases at J, with 18 bases between the two ends. CDR1 is DFQATT, CDR2 SNEGSKA, per germline (reference sequence). This CDR3 contains 14 residues. CDR3 sequence (DNA): TGCAGTGCAACGCTGCCGGGCTTCATCTACGAGCAGTACTTC. It yields the protein CSATLPGFIYEQYF.

This clonotype was counted ten times or more. V usage is TRBV7-8 and J usage is TRBJ2-7; no firm D call. The V gene lost 1 base and the J gene lost 2 bases, with 12 bases spanning the gap. This CDR3 region has 15 residues. Germline V gives CDR1 SGHVS, CDR2 FQNEAQ. CDR3 in amino acids: CASSLEGTMPYEQYF. The CDR3 region has the DNA TGTGCCAGCAGCTTAGAGGGTACTATGCCCTACGAGCAGTACTTC. The whole variable domain, filled in from reference TRBV7-8 and TRBJ2-7, reads GAGVSQSPRYKVAKRGQDVALRCDPISGHVSLFWYQQALGQGPEFLTYFQNEAQLDKSGLPSDRFFAERPEGSVSTLKIQRTQQEDSAVYLCASSLEGTMPYEQYFGPGTRLTVT.

By share, this clonotype counts as medium-sized. The CDR3 DNA reads TGCAGCGTGGGACACCCGAACACTGAAGCTTTCTTT. This encodes CSVGHPNTEAFF. The chain employs TRBV29-1 and TRBJ1-1; D may be TRBD1 (6 bases). Germline CDR1 is SQVTM and CDR2 is ANQGSEA. The CDR3 runs to 12 residues. With 6 bases removed from V and 1 base from J, the gap between germline ends came to 9 bases.

In its sample, this clonotype is large (0.1 to 1%). V usage is TRBV28 and J usage is TRBJ2-7, with D perhaps matching TRBD1 (6 bases). Germline CDR1 and CDR2: MDHEN and SYDVKM. This CDR3 has 15 residues. Trimming removed 2 bases at V and 0 bases at J, with 11 bases between. The CDR3 nucleotides read TGTGCCAGCAGTTTAAAAGGGACAATCTCCTACGAGCAGTACTTC. It yields the protein CASSLKGTISYEQYF.

This clonotype was seen ten or more times. V and J are TRBV12-3 or TRBV12-4 and TRBJ2-3; D is uncertain. This CDR3 comprises 13 residues. V was shortened by 4 bases and J by 2 bases, with 7 bases between the two germline ends. CDR3 bases: TGTGCCAGCAGTTCCGACTCCACAGATACGCAGTATTTT. Translating gives CASSSDSTDTQYF.

This clonotype is termed large. The chain uses TRBV27 and TRBJ1-5; D is undetermined. CDR3 length equals 16 residues. Germline CDR1 reads MNHEY; CDR2 reads SMNVEV (reference sequence). V lost 5 bases and J 5 bases, leaving 19 bases between the germline ends. CDR3 protein: CASSDHPRGVDQPQHF. The CDR3 coding sequence is TGTGCCAGCAGTGACCACCCCCGGGGAGTGGATCAGCCCCAGCATTTT.